One sample yielded the 31 T cell receptor beta chains listed below, sequenced in a study of blood T cell repertoires in COVID-19. Here immunoSEQ multiplex PCR was the method, and the copy in TCRdb shows in-frame clones only, minus some. The data show over 200,000 clones, with about 85% seen just once and approximately 0.69% held by the top ten. The sequenced sample consisted of peripheral blood. The origin of the receptors is a man in his forties with acute or convalescent COVID-19.

The chain recombines TRBV19 with TRBJ2-4; possible D gene TRBD2, 5 bases. The V and J ends lost 3 bases and 2 bases respectively, with 17 bases between them. CDR1 is LNHDA and CDR2 is SQIVND in the germline V gene (reference sequence). CDR3 size: 17 residues. The CDR3 reads CASSMGRTAMTKNIQYF. DNA of the CDR3: TGTGCCAGTAGTATGGGGAGAACGGCTATGACCAAAAACATTCAGTACTTC.

About this clone itself: The junction and the germline gene differ at one end; a read error may be behind it. CDR3 sequence reads: CASSGGGTSTMSSLF. The CDR3 DNA follows: TGTGCCAGCAGTGGGGGAGGGACTTCTACAATGAGCAGTCTCTTC. The chain has TRBV2 and TRBJ2-1, with 7 bases fitting TRBD2. Per germline, CDR1 SNHLY and CDR2 FYNNEI. CDR3 size: 15 residues. Together with reference TRBV2 and TRBJ2-1, the CDR3 gives the full variable domain: EPEVTQTPSHQVTQMGQEVILRCVPISNHLYFYWYRQILGQKVEFLVSFYNNEISEKSEIFDDQFSVERPDGSNFTLKIRSTKLEDSAMYFCASSGGGTSTMSSLFGPGTRLTVL.

The V and J genes are TRBV10-1 and TRBJ1-1; 9 bases line up with TRBD1. Germline CDR1 reads WNHNN; CDR2 reads SYGVQD (reference sequence). The trim removed 4 bases at V and 11 bases at J, leaving 5 bases unmatched. The CDR3 is 12 residues long. In DNA form, the CDR3 reads TGCGCCAGCAGTGGACCCGGACAGGGGGCTTTCTTT. As protein: CASSGPGQGAFF.

The V call is TRBV28, the J call TRBJ2-3; tentatively, D is TRBD2 (6 bases). The V gene lost 6 bases and the J gene lost 1 base, with 11 bases spanning the gap. Per germline, CDR1 MDHEN and CDR2 SYDVKM. The CDR3 has 14 residues. The CDR3 is CASSRRARTDTQYF. The CDR3 bases are TGTGCCAGCAGCCGGAGGGCCCGCACAGATACGCAGTATTTT.

As DNA, the CDR3 is TGTGCCAGCAGCTGGGGGGTCTCGAACACCGGGGAGCTGTTTTTT. Protein product: CASSWGVSNTGELFF. The V call is TRBV6-2 or TRBV6-3, the J call TRBJ2-2; the D gene is possibly TRBD2 (6 bases). Trimming took 6 bases from V and 0 from J, leaving 11 bases between them. The CDR3 consists of 15 residues. CDR1 is MNHEY and CDR2 is SVGEGT in the germline V gene.

The V call is TRBV10-3, the J call TRBJ1-5; D is ambiguous. Germline-derived CDR1 and CDR2 are ENHRY and SYGVKD. The CDR3 has 13 residues. V was pared by 2 bases and J by 6 bases, with 8 bases between. CDR3 residues: CAISEPHTQPQHF. CDR3 DNA sequence: TGTGCCATCAGTGAGCCCCACACTCAGCCCCAGCATTTT.

This chain connects TRBV4-1 to TRBJ1-3, with D possibly matching TRBD1 (5 bases). CDR3 length: 16 amino acids. Germline V lookup: CDR1 MGHRA, CDR2 YSYEKL. V dropped 0 bases and J dropped 0 bases, with 9 bases sitting between them. CDR3 amino acids: CASSQDRVISGNTIYF. CDR3 nucleotides: TGCGCCAGCAGCCAAGACAGGGTTATCTCTGGAAACACCATATATTTT.

This clone was observed a single time. V is TRBV27 and J is TRBJ2-3; perhaps TRBD1 as D (6 bases). With 0 bases removed from V and 1 base from J, the gap between germline ends came to 11 bases. This CDR3 comprises 16 residues. Germline V gene sequence: CDR1 MNHEY, CDR2 SMNVEV (reference sequence). For the CDR3, the DNA is TGTGCCAGCAGTTTATCCAGGACAGACCGCACAGATACGCAGTATTTT. It encodes CASSLSRTDRTDTQYF.

The chain has TRBV5-4 and TRBJ2-3; D perhaps matches TRBD2 (5 bases). With 1 base removed from V and 6 bases from J, the gap between germline ends came to 9 bases. The CDR3 contains 13 residues. Germline lookup yields CDR1 SGHNT and CDR2 YYREEE (reference sequence). In nucleotides, the CDR3 is TGTGCCAGCAGCTTGCCCGGGGTTGATACGCAGTATTTT. Protein sequence: CASSLPGVDTQYF.

The chain joins TRBV27 to TRBJ1-2, with D perhaps matching TRBD1 (5 bases). The V end lost 4 bases, the J end lost 4 bases, and 7 bases lay between the germline ends. The CDR3 has 12 residues. From germline, CDR1 is MNHEY and CDR2 SMNVEV (reference sequence). This CDR3 is CASSSQGYGYTF. In DNA form, the CDR3 reads TGTGCCAGCAGTTCCCAGGGCTATGGCTACACCTTC.

The chain carries TRBV7-2 and TRBJ1-5; 8 positions match TRBD1. CDR3 length: 15 amino acids. Germline lookup yields CDR1 SGHTA and CDR2 FQGNSA. V trimming: 6 bases; J trimming: 6 bases; junction bases outside the gene matches: 10. The CDR3 here is CASSIKTGAAQPQHF. The CDR3 bases are TGTGCCAGCAGTATTAAGACAGGGGCCGCTCAGCCCCAGCATTTT.

This clone has a single count. The chain joins TRBV7-3 to TRBJ2-2; no definite D call. V gave up 1 base and J gave up 7 bases, with 4 bases separating them. Germline V CDR1 and CDR2: SGHTA, FQGTGA. This CDR3 is 12 amino acids long. The CDR3 spells CASSLNGGELFF. CDR3 nucleotide sequence: TGTGCCAGCAGCTTAAACGGCGGGGAGCTGTTTTTT.

This rearrangement joins TRBV4-2 to TRBJ2-3, with D possibly matching TRBD1 (5 bases). The CDR3 runs 14 residues. V was clipped by 1 base and J by 5 bases, with 10 bases between them. Germline V gene sequence: CDR1 LGHNA, CDR2 YNFKEQ. The CDR3 here is CASSQVGEEDTQYF. In DNA, the CDR3 is TGTGCCAGCAGCCAAGTAGGGGAAGAAGATACGCAGTATTTT.

This clone was detected once. V and J are TRBV5-1 and TRBJ2-2; 11 bases are shared with TRBD1. V lost 3 bases, J lost 0 bases, and 7 bases stayed unmatched. This CDR3 is built from 18 residues. Germline assignment: CDR1 SGHRS and CDR2 YFSETQ. The DNA for the CDR3 is TGCGCCAGCAGCTCCGGGACAGGGGGTTACGCGAACACCGGGGAGCTGTTTTTT. Protein sequence: CASSSGTGGYANTGELFF.

CDR3 DNA: TGTGCCAGCAGCTCCTCGACTAGCGGGACCCACAATGAGCAGTTCTTC. Translation gives CASSSSTSGTHNEQFF. V and J are TRBV7-3 and TRBJ2-1; 11 bases agree with TRBD2. The CDR3 covers 16 residues. V was pared by 4 bases and J by 5 bases, with 7 bases of the junction left unmatched. The germline V gene encodes CDR1 SGHTA and CDR2 FQGTGA.

This clone was seen once. CDR3 coding DNA: TGTGCCAGCAGCCCCTCTAGCGGGGAAGAGACCCAGTACTTC. Amino acid sequence: CASSPSSGEETQYF. This sequence joins TRBV3-1 (or the pseudogene TRBV3-2) and TRBJ2-5; 9 positions agree with TRBD2. V gave up 4 bases and J gave up 3 bases; unmatched junction bases: 3. Per germline, CDR1 LGHDT and CDR2 YNNKEL (reference sequence). This CDR3 comprises 14 residues.

This clone was detected only once. This rearrangement joins TRBV5-5 to TRBJ2-7, with D perhaps TRBD2 (6 bases). Germline CDR1 and CDR2: SGHKS and YYEKEE (reference sequence). This CDR3 comprises 15 residues. Trimming removed 4 bases from V and 7 bases from J, with 21 bases in between. The CDR3 nucleotides read TGTGCCAGCAGCCTGGACCGGAGGGGCGCGAATGAGCAGTACTTC. This sequence encodes CASSLDRRGANEQYF.

The rearrangement joins TRBV4-1 to TRBJ1-5, with no clear D. CDR3 length: 13 residues. V was pared by 0 bases and J by 5 bases, with 5 bases between. Germline loops: CDR1 MGHRA, CDR2 YSYEKL. The chain's CDR3 is CASSQDLDQPQHF. For the CDR3, the DNA is TGCGCCAGCAGCCAAGATCTCGATCAGCCCCAGCATTTT.

The chain links TRBV3-1 (or the pseudogene TRBV3-2) to TRBJ2-3, with D possibly TRBD2 on 5 matching bases. Germline values: CDR1 LGHDT, CDR2 YNNKEL (reference sequence). V was cut by 0 bases and J by 4 bases, with 8 bases left in between. The length of the CDR3 is 14 residues. The CDR3, as DNA: TGTGCCAGCAGCCAAGATTACGGGGCAGATACGCAGTATTTT. This sequence encodes CASSQDYGADTQYF.

The DNA for the CDR3 is TGTGCCAGCAGTTATGACAGGGTCGGAATGAACACTGAAGCTTTCTTT. This translates into CASSYDRVGMNTEAFF. This chain joins TRBV6-5 and TRBJ1-1; 7 bases are a match to TRBD1. V was clipped by 3 bases and J by 0 bases; unmatched bases: 7. Germline V gene data show CDR1 as MNHEY and CDR2 as SVGAGI. The CDR3 is 16 amino acids.

The V call is TRBV11-2, the J call TRBJ2-3; D is perhaps TRBD2 (5 bases). V lost 3 bases and J lost 0, with 16 bases in between. This CDR3 spans 17 amino acids. Germline values: CDR1 SGHAT, CDR2 FQNNGV. The CDR3 sequence is CASSLSWGAPSTDTQYF. DNA of the CDR3: TGTGCCAGCAGCTTGAGTTGGGGAGCCCCTAGCACAGATACGCAGTATTTT. The whole variable domain, filled in from reference TRBV11-2 and TRBJ2-3, reads EAGVAQSPRYKIIEKRQSVAFWCNPISGHATLYWYQQILGQGPKLLIQFQNNGVVDDSQLPKDRFSAERLKGVDSTLKIQPAKLEDSAVYLCASSLSWGAPSTDTQYFGPGTRLTVL.

V is TRBV28 and J is TRBJ2-5; possible D gene TRBD2, 5 bases. The CDR3 loop spans 14 amino acids. Germline V gives CDR1 MDHEN, CDR2 SYDVKM. The V end lost 2 bases, the J end lost 5 bases, and 12 bases lay between the germline ends. The CDR3 coding sequence is TGTGCCAGCAGTTTAAAGGTGGTAGCGGAGACCCAGTACTTC. Amino acid sequence: CASSLKVVAETQYF.

V and J are TRBV5-1 and TRBJ1-3, with 7 bases matching TRBD1. The CDR3 contains 16 residues. CDR1 and CDR2 (germline): SGHRS, YFSETQ. V gave up 4 bases and J gave up 0 bases; unmatched junction bases: 7. The CDR3 region is CASSGGTDLSGNTIYF. In DNA, the CDR3 is TGCGCCAGCAGCGGTGGGACAGACCTCTCTGGAAACACCATATATTTT.

The gene calls are TRBV5-5 and TRBJ1-1; no reliable D call. The ends were cut back, 1 base at V and 6 bases at J, with 4 bases in the middle. Germline V gene data show CDR1 as SGHKS and CDR2 as YYEKEE (reference sequence). The CDR3 runs 11 residues. CDR3 loop: CASSLTAEAFF. The CDR3 nucleotides are TGTGCCAGCAGCTTGACGGCTGAAGCTTTCTTT. Combining the CDR3 with reference TRBV5-5 and TRBJ1-1 gives the whole variable domain DAGVTQSPTHLIKTRGQQVTLRCSPISGHKSVSWYQQVLGQGPQFIFQYYEKEERGRGNFPDRFSARQFPNYSSELNVNALLLGDSALYLCASSLTAEAFFGQGTRLTVV.

J is TRBJ2-7 and V is TRBV19, with TRBD1 matching over 10 bases. The CDR3 is made up of 13 amino acids. V gave up 3 bases and J gave up 6 bases; unmatched junction bases: 2. CDR1 and CDR2 from the germline V gene are LNHDA and SQIVND (reference sequence). CDR3: CASSMTGGAEQYF. CDR3 bases: TGTGCCAGTAGTATGACAGGGGGCGCCGAGCAGTACTTC. The full variable domain, completed using reference TRBV19 and TRBJ2-7, is DGGITQSPKYLFRKEGQNVTLSCEQNLNHDAMYWYRQDPGQGLRLIYYSQIVNDFQKGDIAEGYSVSREKKESFPLTVTSAQKNPTAFYLCASSMTGGAEQYFGPGTRLTVT.

The J gene is TRBJ2-1, the V gene TRBV10-3, with TRBD1 identical over 8 bases. V lost 3 bases to trimming and J lost 7 bases; unmatched junction nucleotides: 5. The CDR3 runs 14 residues. Looked up from germline, CDR1 is ENHRY and CDR2 is SYGVKD. Here the CDR3 DNA reads TGTGCCATCAGTGAAGGGACAGGTGAGAATGAGCAGTTCTTC. Its translation is CAISEGTGENEQFF.

The V gene is TRBV28, the J gene TRBJ2-1; 9 nucleotides agree with TRBD2. With V trimmed by 4 bases and J by 5 bases, 12 bases remained unmatched. The germline gives CDR1 MDHEN, CDR2 SYDVKM. CDR3 size: 17 residues. This CDR3 is CASSSHVREGFDNEQFF. The CDR3 DNA reads as TGTGCCAGCAGTTCCCATGTGCGGGAGGGGTTTGACAATGAGCAGTTCTTC.

The chain has TRBV5-4 and TRBJ2-3; 10 nucleotides line up with TRBD1. V lost 4 bases, J lost 0 bases, and 5 bases stayed unmatched. The germline V gene has CDR1 SGHNT and CDR2 YYREEE (reference sequence). This CDR3 comprises 16 residues. The CDR3 protein is CASSRQGAGSTDTQYF. CDR3 nucleotides: TGTGCCAGCAGCAGACAGGGGGCAGGGAGCACAGATACGCAGTATTTT.

This rearrangement joins TRBV6-6 to TRBJ2-3, with no clear D. Per germline, CDR1 MNHNY and CDR2 SVGAGI (reference sequence). This CDR3 comprises 12 residues. V shed 9 bases and J shed 1 base, with 8 bases lying between them. Written as DNA, the CDR3 is TGTGCCAGTGGGCAGGGCACAGATACGCAGTATTTT. Translated, it gives CASGQGTDTQYF.

The chain couples TRBV5-5 to TRBJ2-5, with TRBD1 matching over 7 bases. The CDR3 has 15 residues. V lost 6 bases, J lost 9 bases, and 17 bases stayed unmatched. Germline V gene lookup returns CDR1 SGHKS and CDR2 YYEKEE (reference sequence). In nucleotides, the CDR3 is TGTGCCAGCACCATTACCGGGACAGAGCCAGGGGCCCAGTACTTC. This encodes CASTITGTEPGAQYF.

The chain has TRBV4-2 and TRBJ2-7, with D perhaps TRBD2 (6 bases). V was trimmed by 1 base and J by 2 bases, leaving 12 bases between them. The CDR3 is 15 amino acids. Germline CDR1 and CDR2: LGHNA and YNFKEQ. The CDR3 spells CASSQGGEEAYEQYF. CDR3 coding DNA: TGTGCCAGCAGCCAAGGGGGGGAAGAAGCCTACGAGCAGTACTTC.